This TCR beta chain came from a study of memory CD4+ T cells and cytomegalovirus serostatus. General study findings and limits: About two fifths of the roughly 150 known CMV-associated TCRbeta sequences appeared in CD4+ memory.

Remarks on this clone: Its antigen is unknown.

TCRdb's table, derived via immunoSEQ multiplex PCR, lists solely in-frame clones and lacks some. The repertoire consists of 50,000 or so clones, with about 70% occurring once and the leading ten covering around 1.2%. The sort gate was single viable CD3+CD4+CD8-CD45RO+ cells for memory CD4+ T cells. The sequence came from an adult in good health and CMV-seropositive. The sample comprised memory CD4+ T cells from blood.

This CDR3 reads CAISVGYGVSGELFF. CDR3 bases: TGTGCCATCAGTGTCGGCTATGGGGTATCCGGGGAGCTGTTTTTT. The chain couples TRBV10-3 to TRBJ2-2; D gene uncertain. Trimming removed 4 bases at V and 6 bases at J, with 15 bases between. The V gene's germline CDR1 is ENHRY and CDR2 SYGVKD. The length of the CDR3 is 15 residues.